A selection of T cell receptor beta chains follows, all from one sample in a study of long-term antiretroviral therapy in people with HIV. Generated by immunoSEQ multiplex PCR, the TCRdb table keeps only in-frame clones and is missing some. This sample yields fewer than 20,000 clones, of which approximately 92% are seen a single time; approximately 9.6% belongs to the top ten. This material consisted of unsorted PBMCs, taken 4.2 years after starting antiretroviral therapy. These receptors came from a man aged 45-60 years with HIV. The CDR3 runs from the conserved cysteine through the conserved F or W. Each record gives: D gene, V gene, clone size, J gene, CDR3 DNA, CDR3 protein. The D gene is left open where the match is weak. Size is stated for part of the rows, as once, few or many counts, or as a class when the clone is expanded.

TRBD1	TRBV28	.	TRBJ1-6	TGTGCCAGCAGTCCCCGGGACAGGGAGATTCCACCCCTCCACTTT	CASSPRDREIPPLHF
.	TRBV19	few	TRBJ2-2	TGTGCCAGTAGTAGATCAACTCGTCCGAACACCGGGGAGCTGTTTTTT	CASSRSTRPNTGELFF
.	TRBV27	.	TRBJ2-7	TGTGCCAGCAGTTTATCTGGCCAATTCTACGAGCAGTACTTC	CASSLSGQFYEQYF
.	TRBV29-1	once	TRBJ1-6	TGCAGCGTTATACAGTCCTGGGGTTCACCCCTCCACTTT	CSVIQSWGSPLHF
.	TRBV9	.	TRBJ2-2	TGTGCCAGCAGTACATCGAACACCGGGGAGCTGTTTTTT	CASSTSNTGELFF
.	TRBV2	few	TRBJ2-7	TGTGCCAGCAGTTTTAGGGGGATCGACGAGCAGTACTTC	CASSFRGIDEQYF
.	TRBV30	.	TRBJ2-1	TGTGCCGGACCTTCTAGTTATGGCGATGAGCAGTTCTTC	CAGPSSYGDEQFF
TRBD2	TRBV27	.	TRBJ2-7	TGTGCCAGCAGTCCGGCTGCTCGTAGCGGGGGAACCTACGAGCAGTACTTC	CASSPAARSGGTYEQYF
.	TRBV6-1	once	TRBJ1-2	TGTGCCAGCAGTGAAAACAGGCACACTGGCTACACCTTC	CASSENRHTGYTF
.	TRBV10-3	few	TRBJ1-2	TGTGCCACCACAGGGAACTATGGCTACACCTTC	CATTGNYGYTF
TRBD1	TRBV27	once	TRBJ1-1	TGTGCCAGCAGTGGGCGACAGGGGAACACTGAAGCTTTCTTT	CASSGRQGNTEAFF
.	TRBV6-1	once	TRBJ1-1	TGTGCCAGCAGTGACAGCATTGGGAACACTGAAGCTTTCTTT	CASSDSIGNTEAFF
.	TRBV11-2	once	TRBJ1-2	TGTGCCAGCAGCACCGTAGGGTCGACGAGCGGCTACACCTTC	CASSTVGSTSGYTF
TRBD2	TRBV13	.	TRBJ2-3	TGTGCCAGCAGCTCAAAGGGACTAGCGGGGGGGGTAGATACGCAGTATTTT	CASSSKGLAGGVDTQYF
TRBD1	TRBV4-3	once	TRBJ2-3	TGCGCCAGCAGCCCCCGTATCGGACAGGGGACGGGTTATCCTAGCACAGATACGCAGTATTTT	CASSPRIGQGTGYPSTDTQYF
TRBD1	TRBV7-2	once	TRBJ1-5	TGTGCCAGCAGCCCCCATCGGGACAGGTTTAATCAGCCCCAGCATTTT	CASSPHRDRFNQPQHF
.	TRBV30	once	TRBJ2-1	TGTGCCTGGAGTCTAGGGGGGGCGGGTTACAATGAGCAGTTCTTC	CAWSLGGAGYNEQFF
TRBD1	TRBV6-1	once	TRBJ1-1	TGTGCCAGCAGTGAGCTCGGACAGGCCATGAACACTGAAGCTTTCTTT	CASSELGQAMNTEAFF
.	TRBV11-3	once	TRBJ2-2	TGTGCCAGCAGCGAAGGGAGGATGACCGGGGAGCTGTTTTTT	CASSEGRMTGELFF
.	TRBV27	.	TRBJ2-7	TGTGCCAGCAGTTTTGGGGGTTACGAGCAGTACTTC	CASSFGGYEQYF
.	TRBV4-3	once	TRBJ1-5	TGCGCCAGCAGCCAAGATTGGCTTTATAGCAATCAGCCCCAGCATTTT	CASSQDWLYSNQPQHF
.	TRBV7-6	.	TRBJ1-3	TGTGCCAGCAGCTTAGCCGGCAGCCTCTCTGGAAACACCATATATTTT	CASSLAGSLSGNTIYF
.	TRBV2	.	TRBJ1-4	TGTGCCAGCAGTCTCATCCTAGGGCGGGGTGAAAAACTGTTTTTT	CASSLILGRGEKLFF